In this sample, the clone carrying this T cell receptor (beta chain) turned up many times. The target antigen is unknown. This entry is derived from a study of response to subunit inactivated influenza vaccine. Study-wide findings and caveats: Researchers suggested that each seasonal influenza vaccination recruits few new T cells.

TCRdb recomputed calls from the RT-PCR reads with MiXCR, one row per CDR3 protein. This table has 600,000 to 850,000 distinct CDR3 sequences, around 15% appearing once. After removal of 1 base from V and 9 bases from J, the junction contained 9 bases not matched to a gene. Germline CDR1 reads SGHTA; CDR2 reads FQGNSA. The CDR3 length is 15 residues. This specimen consisted of PBMCs from blood, obtained approximately 15 days before vaccination. The chain uses TRBV7-2 and TRBJ2-1; 7 nucleotides match TRBD2. This clonotype originated in a man aged 50-59 years who received an inactivated influenza vaccine. The chain's CDR3 is CASSLVAGAGIEQFF. CDR3 sequence (DNA): TGTGCCAGCAGCTTAGTTGCGGGAGCGGGAATTGAGCAGTTCTTC.